A selection of T cell receptor beta chains follows, all from one sample in a study of a mutant IDH1 vaccine in newly diagnosed glioma. Antigens of these TCRs are unknown. The assay was immunoSEQ multiplex PCR, and TCRdb's table has in-frame clones only and misses some. The repertoire has roughly 120,000 clones, roughly 90% of them found once; the top ten carry 0.55% to 0.7%. The sample in question was PBMCs, obtained from a glioma patient whose treatment included an IDH1 peptide vaccine. Receptors originate from a woman aged 45-65 years with glioma. Both conserved end residues are part of each CDR3. Each record gives: J gene, V gene, clone size, D gene, CDR3 DNA, CDR3 protein. D genes are given only for firm matches. The size field is filled for only some rows; it gives once, few, many or a size class.

TRBJ2-7 TRBV5-6 . . TGTGCCAGCAGCTTGACCGGGATCTACGAGCAGTACTTC CASSLTGIYEQYF
TRBJ2-2 TRBV27 once . TGTGCCAGCAGTTTAAGGGTCGACGGGGAGCTGTTTTTT CASSLRVDGELFF
TRBJ2-1 TRBV2 . TRBD2 TGTGCCAGCAGGGAAACTAGCGCCCCAAGGTACAATGAGCAGTTCTTC CASRETSAPRYNEQFF
TRBJ2-7 TRBV6-6 . TRBD1 TGTGCCAGCAGTTACTCGCGAGACAGGGGGCGCGAGCAGTACTTC CASSYSRDRGREQYF
TRBJ2-7 TRBV10-3 . . TGTGCCATCGGGGACCTCGAAGACCCCAGTTTTCGGGAGCAGTACTTC CAIGDLEDPSFREQYF
TRBJ1-4 TRBV7-9 . . TGTGCCAGCAGCTTACGAGAGGGTAATGAAAAACTGTTTTTT CASSLREGNEKLFF
TRBJ1-1 TRBV5-6 . TRBD1 TGTGCCAGCAGCGGGACGGGACAGGGGGCAACTGAAGCTTTCTTT CASSGTGQGATEAFF
TRBJ1-2 TRBV6-1 . . TGTGCCAGCAGTGAATTCTCGGTCGGCTACACCTTC CASSEFSVGYTF
TRBJ2-5 TRBV20-1 . . TGCAGTGCTAGGTTTGAGACCCAGTACTTC CSARFETQYF
TRBJ2-7 TRBV6-5 few . TGTGCCAGCAGGTCCTCCTACGAGCAGTACTTC CASRSSYEQYF
TRBJ1-1 TRBV7-8 . . TGTGCCAGCAGCGTAGGACAGTACACTGAAGCTTTCTTT CASSVGQYTEAFF
TRBJ2-1 TRBV21-1 . . TGTGCCAGCTGGCGGGAGGAGCGGGGGAACCGCTACAATGAGCAGTTCTTC CASWREERGNRYNEQFF
TRBJ2-3 TRBV5-1 . TRBD1 TGCGCCAGCAGCTTGGCCATGACAGGGGGCGGCACAGATACGCAGTATTTT CASSLAMTGGGTDTQYF
TRBJ1-5 TRBV7-9 . . TGTGCCAGCAGCTTGGAGAATCAGCCCCAGCATTTT CASSLENQPQHF
TRBJ2-1 TRBV28 once TRBD2 TGTGCCAGCAGCCTAAATAGCGGGAGCTCCTACAATGAGCAGTTCTTC CASSLNSGSSYNEQFF
TRBJ2-7 TRBV2 . . TGTGCCAGCAAATACACCGTTGAGCAGTACTTC CASKYTVEQYF
TRBJ1-1 TRBV7-3 . . TGTGCCAGCAGCCCCGGACAAGCCACTGAAGCTTTCTTT CASSPGQATEAFF
TRBJ1-2 TRBV6-6 . . TGTGCCAGCGCTAAAAACAGGGCCGGCTACACCTTC CASAKNRAGYTF
TRBJ1-5 TRBV5-6 . . TGTGCCAGCAGCATCGGGACGCTTCGGCCCCAGCATTTT CASSIGTLRPQHF
TRBJ2-7 TRBV28 . . TGTGCCAGCGCTCCCTGGGGGGGCCAATCCTACGAGCAGTACTTC CASAPWGGQSYEQYF
TRBJ1-3 TRBV11-1 . . TGTGCCAGCAGCACTACAGGGAATGCGCGAAACACCATATATTTT CASSTTGNARNTIYF
TRBJ1-1 TRBV28 . . TGTGCCAGCAGTTTACAAATGGGGACTGAAGCTTTCTTT CASSLQMGTEAFF
TRBJ1-1 TRBV13 . . TGTGCCAGCAGCGCATCAGGGAACACTGAAGCTTTCTTT CASSASGNTEAFF
TRBJ2-7 TRBV15 . TRBD2 TGTGCCACCAGCAGAGGAGGGACTAGCTCCTTTCAGCAGTACTTC CATSRGGTSSFQQYF
TRBJ2-1 TRBV11-2 . . TGTGCCAGCACCTCCGGGTGGGGGGATGAGCAGTTCTTC CASTSGWGDEQFF
TRBJ1-2 TRBV2 . . TGTGCCAGCAGTGAAGCGAGGGCTACTATCGGCTACACCTTC CASSEARATIGYTF
TRBJ1-4 TRBV30 few . TGTGCCTGGACGGGGGCAACTAATGAAAAACTGTTTTTT CAWTGATNEKLFF
TRBJ1-3 TRBV30 few . TGTGCCTGGAGTGTCGAGCGATCGGGAAACACCATATATTTT CAWSVERSGNTIYF
TRBJ1-5 TRBV19 . . TGTGCCAGTGGCCCCGAGCCCCAGCATTTT CASGPEPQHF
TRBJ2-1 TRBV30 . . TGTGCCTGGAGTCTCCCGGGTCCCCGCCAGTTCTTC CAWSLPGPRQFF
TRBJ1-4 TRBV6-6 once . TGTGCCAGCGCGTTTTCCTCCACTAATGAAAAACTGTTTTTT CASAFSSTNEKLFF
TRBJ2-2 TRBV19 . TRBD2 TGTGCCAGTAGTATAAGGCTAGCGGGACTGGGGGCCGGGGAGCTGTTTTTT CASSIRLAGLGAGELFF
TRBJ2-7 TRBV4-2 . TRBD2 TGTGCCAGCAGCCAAGAGTTGTTGGGACTAGGTTTCTACGAGCAGTACTTC CASSQELLGLGFYEQYF
TRBJ2-5 TRBV29-1 . . TGCAGCGTTGGGCTGAGGATGGTTCAAGAGACCCAGTACTTC CSVGLRMVQETQYF
TRBJ2-7 TRBV30 once . TGTGCCTGGAGTAGCGGAAGCTCCTACGAGCAGTACTTC CAWSSGSSYEQYF
TRBJ2-7 TRBV5-1 . TRBD1 TGCGCCAGCAGCCCCGATTCCGGGACAGGGCTTAGCGAGCAGTACTTC CASSPDSGTGLSEQYF
TRBJ2-7 TRBV5-6 . . TGTGCCAGCAGCTTTCAAGATTACGAGCAGTACTTC CASSFQDYEQYF
TRBJ1-2 TRBV30 few . TGTGCCTGGAGTGTAGACCACTATGGCTACACCTTC CAWSVDHYGYTF
TRBJ1-1 TRBV11-2 . . TGTGCCAGCAGCTTAGACAGCTTCAACACTGAAGCTTTCTTT CASSLDSFNTEAFF
TRBJ2-7 TRBV28 . TRBD2 TGTGCCAGCAGTTCTCTCATCAGCACGGGACTAGCGGATCAAGAGCAGTACTTC CASSSLISTGLADQEQYF
TRBJ2-5 TRBV2 . . TGTGCCAGCAAACCGCTTCCAGGGTTCTCAGAAGAGACCCAGTACTTC CASKPLPGFSEETQYF
TRBJ2-5 TRBV5-8 . . TGTGCCAGCAGACAAACAGGGTTCCAAGAGACCCAGTACTTC CASRQTGFQETQYF
TRBJ2-7 TRBV5-6 . TRBD1 TGTGCCAGCAGAAACTCCCTCCCAATGACAGGGACCGAGCAGTACTTC CASRNSLPMTGTEQYF
TRBJ1-6 TRBV2 few . TGTGCCAGCAGTGAGATCCGACCCCTCCACTTT CASSEIRPLHF
TRBJ2-7 TRBV7-3 . TRBD2 TGTGCCAGCAGCGAACAGGGGGCGACTAGCGGGAGCTACGAGCAGTACTTC CASSEQGATSGSYEQYF
TRBJ1-5 TRBV28 . . TGTGCCAGCAGTCCCCCCCATGGCCAGCCCCAGCATTTT CASSPPHGQPQHF
TRBJ2-1 TRBV27 . TRBD2 TGTGCCAGCAGTATACGACTAGCGGGAGGGCCGCATGAGCAGTTCTTC CASSIRLAGGPHEQFF
TRBJ2-7 TRBV6-5 . . TGTGCCAGCAGTTACTCGCGGGGTGAGGGCGAGCAGTACTTC CASSYSRGEGEQYF